Sequencing of this TCR beta chain was carried out in a study of T-cell reconstitution after alpha-beta-depleted transplantation in children. The CDR3 covers 16 residues. With V trimmed by 2 bases and J by 3 bases, 9 bases remained unmatched. Germline CDR1 SGHVS, CDR2 FNYEAQ. This clonotype was detected many times. Preparation of the TCRbeta library involved a method that used unique molecular identifiers. In TCRdb, the PCR reads were re-called with MiXCR into one record per CDR3 protein. Of 150,000 to 250,000 distinct CDR3 sequences in the sample, just over 14% are singletons; the top ten hold around 13%.

The sequence came from a human donor who donated a stem cell graft to a child with acute lymphoblastic leukemia. This chain connects TRBV7-6 to TRBJ2-7, with 8 bases lining up with TRBD2. The sample in question was PBMCs from the stem cell graft donor, obtained from the stem cell graft. In DNA, the CDR3 is TGTGCCAGCAGCTTATTGAGTCCGGGGGGGCTCTACGAGCAGTACTTC. Its protein is CASSLLSPGGLYEQYF.